This passage covers 24 T cell receptor beta chains from one sample sequenced in a study of shared clonotypes between healthy human individuals. The data were produced by immunoSEQ multiplex PCR, yet TCRdb's version contains in-frame clones alone and is incomplete. The sample has fewer than 1.4 million clones; around 78% are singletons. The specimen was memory CD4+ T cells from PBMCs. Subset given: CD45RA-negative fraction. The receptors here all came from a man between 18 and 29 years old in good health. Some clones in this sample may be carry-over from other donors' samples.

This chain connects TRBV9 to TRBJ1-2; D uncertain. The CDR3 runs 15 residues. The germline V gene encodes CDR1 SGDLS and CDR2 YYNGEE. V shed 0 bases and J shed 4 bases, with 13 bases lying between them. The CDR3 loop is CASSVDPHKGYGYTF. As DNA, the CDR3 is TGTGCCAGCAGCGTAGACCCCCACAAAGGCTATGGCTACACCTTC. Together with reference TRBV9 and TRBJ1-2, the CDR3 gives the full variable domain: DSGVTQTPKHLITATGQRVTLRCSPRSGDLSVYWYQQSLDQGLQFLIQYYNGEERAKGNILERFSAQQFPDLHSELNLSSLELGDSALYFCASSVDPHKGYGYTFGSGTRLTVV.

This chain joins TRBV6-1 and TRBJ2-7; 12 bases are shared with TRBD2. The V and J ends lost 6 bases and 6 bases, in that order; junction bases with no gene match: 9. The CDR3 is 15 amino acids. Germline V gives CDR1 MNHNS, CDR2 SASEGT. DNA of the CDR3: TGTGCCAGCAGGGGACTAGCGGGCTCCCTCGGCGAGCAGTACTTC. Translation: CASRGLAGSLGEQYF.

Concerning this clone: Other DNA sequences within the sample encode an identical CDR3. The chain links TRBV28 to TRBJ1-5, with D perhaps TRBD1 (5 bases). The CDR3 consists of 13 residues. Germline assignment: CDR1 MDHEN and CDR2 SYDVKM. The ends were cut back, 6 bases at V and 5 bases at J, with 11 bases in the middle. In DNA form, the CDR3 reads TGTGCCAGCAGAGCCGGGGGAGATCAGCCCCAGCATTTT. Translated: CASRAGGDQPQHF.

The gene calls are TRBV11-2 and TRBJ1-1; D unclear. The CDR3 is 14 residues long. Germline values: CDR1 SGHAT, CDR2 FQNNGV. V lost 1 base and J lost 0, with 6 bases in between. As DNA, the CDR3 is TGTGCCAGCAGCTTAGTACAGATGAACACTGAAGCTTTCTTT. Translation: CASSLVQMNTEAFF.

V is TRBV9 and J is TRBJ2-2; D remains ambiguous. The CDR3 runs 16 residues. Germline V gene data show CDR1 as SGDLS and CDR2 as YYNGEE. Trimming shortened V by 0 bases and J by 0 bases, and 9 bases separated the two germline ends. The CDR3 sequence: CASSVAGTANTGELFF. The DNA for the CDR3 is TGTGCCAGCAGCGTAGCTGGCACCGCGAACACCGGGGAGCTGTTTTTT.

In this sample, this clone turned up once. This sequence joins TRBV5-4 and TRBJ1-2; D is unresolved. V was trimmed by 3 bases and J by 2 bases, leaving 11 bases between them. Germline loops: CDR1 SGHNT, CDR2 YYREEE (reference sequence). This CDR3 region has 14 residues. CDR3 sequence: CASSSPKDNYGYTF. In DNA, the CDR3 is TGTGCCAGCAGCTCCCCGAAGGACAACTATGGCTACACCTTC.

CDR3 sequence reads: CASSLGRFSYEQYF. As DNA, the CDR3 is TGTGCCAGCAGCTTGGGGCGGTTCTCCTACGAGCAGTACTTC. The rearrangement joins TRBV5-6 to TRBJ2-7, with D hard to call. This CDR3 contains 14 residues. Germline loops: CDR1 SGHDT, CDR2 YYEEEE. V was shortened by 0 bases and J by 0 bases, with 7 bases between the two germline ends.

J is TRBJ2-7 and V is TRBV2, with D tentatively TRBD2 (5 bases). The CDR3 runs 12 residues. Germline CDR1 reads SNHLY; CDR2 reads FYNNEI. With 6 bases removed from V and 7 bases from J, the gap between germline ends came to 13 bases. The CDR3 reads CASSPAVGEQYF. The CDR3 nucleotides read TGTGCCAGCAGCCCAGCGGTTGGAGAGCAGTACTTC.

The chain uses TRBV29-1 and TRBJ2-3; D tentatively fits TRBD1 or TRBD2 (5 bases each). Germline V gene sequence: CDR1 SQVTM, CDR2 ANQGSEA. Trimming left V 4 bases short and J 6 bases short, with 14 bases between. The CDR3 spans 13 residues. This CDR3 is CSVGDPAVDTQYF. In DNA form, the CDR3 reads TGCAGCGTTGGGGACCCCGCTGTGGATACGCAGTATTTT.

This clone has more than one count but fewer than ten. This chain joins TRBV5-1 and TRBJ2-7, with 8 bases lining up with TRBD2. V gave up 0 bases and J gave up 2 bases; unmatched junction bases: 10. This CDR3 comprises 17 residues. Germline assignment: CDR1 SGHRS and CDR2 YFSETQ. CDR3 region: CASSLGGMGSGAYEQYF. In nucleotides, the CDR3 is TGCGCCAGCAGCTTGGGTGGAATGGGTAGCGGGGCCTACGAGCAGTACTTC. Based on the CDR3 plus reference TRBV5-1 and TRBJ2-7, the full variable domain is KAGVTQTPRYLIKTRGQQVTLSCSPISGHRSVSWYQQTPGQGLQFLFEYFSETQRNKGNFPGRFSGRQFSNSRSEMNVSTLELGDSALYLCASSLGGMGSGAYEQYFGPGTRLTVT.

The CDR3 is CSVGGTGEQYF. The CDR3 coding sequence is TGCAGCGTGGGCGGCACGGGGGAGCAGTACTTC. This chain connects TRBV29-1 to TRBJ2-7, with D possibly TRBD2 on 5 matching bases. CDR3 length: 11 residues. The V end lost 6 bases, the J end lost 7 bases, and 13 bases lay between the germline ends. The germline V gene encodes CDR1 SQVTM and CDR2 ANQGSEA.

This clone was recorded only once. The genes are TRBV18 and TRBJ1-4, with no clear D. V lost 1 base and J lost 3, with 9 bases in between. The length of the CDR3 is 15 residues. CDR1 is KGHSH and CDR2 is LQKENI in the germline V gene. CDR3 bases: TGTGCCAGCTCACCACAAAGAAACTCTAATGAAAAACTGTTTTTT. Protein sequence: CASSPQRNSNEKLFF.

The chain uses TRBV28 and TRBJ2-2; 8 bases line up with TRBD2. V was clipped by 5 bases and J by 2 bases; unmatched bases: 4. Germline V gives CDR1 MDHEN, CDR2 SYDVKM. This CDR3 is 15 amino acids long. The CDR3 nucleotides are TGTGCCAGCAGTATTACTAGCGGTAACACCGGGGAGCTGTTTTTT. It translates to CASSITSGNTGELFF.

For the CDR3, the DNA is TGTGCCAGCAGCAAGGGGACAACTAGAAACACCATATATTTT. It translates to CASSKGTTRNTIYF. The rearrangement links TRBV7-2 to TRBJ1-3; TRBD1 is a possible D gene (6 bases). Trimming left V 5 bases short and J 5 bases short, with 13 bases between. The length of the CDR3 is 14 residues. Germline V lookup: CDR1 SGHTA, CDR2 FQGNSA.

Concerning this clone itself: Other DNA sequences in the same sample also yield this CDR3. The chain employs TRBV5-1 and TRBJ1-2; D is ambiguous. The CDR3 covers 13 residues. The V gene lost 4 bases and the J gene lost 2 bases, with 9 bases spanning the gap. CDR1 and CDR2 from the germline V gene are SGHRS and YFSETQ. CDR3 in amino acids: CASSDGSNYGYTF. CDR3 bases: TGCGCCAGCAGCGATGGGAGCAACTATGGCTACACCTTC.

The DNA of the CDR3 is TGTGCCAGCAGGGACTTCACAGATACGCAGTATTTT. Translated, it gives CASRDFTDTQYF. The chain employs TRBV6-5 and TRBJ2-3; a weak D match, TRBD2 (5 bases). V was pared by 6 bases and J by 2 bases, with 6 bases between. Germline assignment: CDR1 MNHEY and CDR2 SVGAGI. CDR3 length: 12 amino acids.

This chain connects TRBV28 to TRBJ1-2, with no clear D. The ends were cut back, 7 bases at V and 4 bases at J, with 16 bases in the middle. CDR3 length: 14 residues. Germline-derived CDR1 and CDR2 are MDHEN and SYDVKM. CDR3 loop: CASTDFGGPYGYTF. CDR3 nucleotide sequence: TGTGCCAGCACCGATTTTGGCGGGCCCTATGGCTACACCTTC.

J is TRBJ2-7 and V is TRBV10-1; D gene unclear. CDR1 is WNHNN, CDR2 SYGVQD, per germline (reference sequence). Trimming removed 11 bases at V and 6 bases at J, with 5 bases between. This CDR3 has 8 amino acids. DNA for the CDR3: TGCGCCTTCGTCGAGCAGTACTTC. Protein product: CAFVEQYF.

This sequence joins TRBV5-4 and TRBJ1-2, with 9 bases identical to TRBD1. The CDR3 is 13 residues long. J lost 7 bases, V lost 2 bases, and 3 bases had no gene match. Germline V lookup: CDR1 SGHNT, CDR2 YYREEE (reference sequence). For the CDR3, the DNA is TGTGCCAGCAGCTTCCCGACAGGGGGTGGCTACACCTTC. It codes for CASSFPTGGGYTF.

The genes are TRBV5-6 and TRBJ2-3, with 9 bases that match TRBD1. The CDR3 consists of 15 residues. With V trimmed by 1 base and J by 6 bases, 6 bases remained unmatched. Germline lookup yields CDR1 SGHDT and CDR2 YYEEEE. CDR3 DNA: TGTGCCAGCAGCTTGCGACAGGGGGTTCGCGATACGCAGTATTTT. Its translation is CASSLRQGVRDTQYF.

This clone showed up many times. This chain links TRBV11-2 with TRBJ2-1; 7 nucleotides match TRBD1. V was pared by 5 bases and J by 4 bases, with 14 bases of the junction left unmatched. CDR1 and CDR2 (germline): SGHAT, FQNNGV. The CDR3 runs 17 residues. CDR3 loop: CASSNRDRTTKYNEQFF. DNA for the CDR3: TGTGCCAGCAGCAACCGGGACAGAACTACGAAGTACAATGAGCAGTTCTTC.

This clone was recorded only once. The V and J genes are TRBV6-5 and TRBJ2-3; D is ambiguous. The CDR3 loop spans 11 amino acids. Germline values: CDR1 MNHEY, CDR2 SVGAGI. V lost 2 bases, J lost 11 bases, and 8 bases lay in between. CDR3 residues: CASSYGQGQYF. The CDR3 DNA follows: TGTGCCAGCAGTTACGGCCAAGGGCAGTATTTT.

This clone occurred once. This chain joins TRBV19 and TRBJ1-3; the match to TRBD1 covers 8 bases. After removal of 5 bases from V and 0 bases from J, the junction contained 12 bases not matched to a gene. The CDR3 has 18 residues. CDR1 is LNHDA and CDR2 is SQIVND in the germline V gene (reference sequence). The CDR3 DNA follows: TGTGCCAGTAGTCCGTGGGGGACAGGAATTTTCTCTGGAAACACCATATATTTT. It codes for CASSPWGTGIFSGNTIYF.

This chain connects TRBV19 to TRBJ2-1, with 14 bases lining up with TRBD2. Germline CDR1 reads LNHDA; CDR2 reads SQIVND (reference sequence). Trimming cost V 8 bases and J 1 base; bases outside gene matches: 16. The CDR3 is made up of 20 amino acids. The CDR3 loop is CASFHRGTSGGPISYNEQFF. CDR3 bases: TGTGCCAGTTTTCACAGGGGGACTAGCGGGGGACCCATTTCCTACAATGAGCAGTTCTTC.